This entry concerns a single T cell receptor (beta chain). Its target is not known. The data originate from a study of persistence of HIV-infected CD4 T cells. In germline, CDR1 is SGHRS, CDR2 YFSETQ. V dropped 7 bases and J dropped 4 bases, with 29 bases sitting between them. This CDR3 region has 18 residues. Study-wide findings and caveats: TCRbeta richness was lower in CMV- and Gag-responding cells than in anti-CD3/anti-CD28-responding cells.

This was the immunoSEQ version 4 assay in survey mode. Only in-frame clones appear in the TCRdb table, and some are missing; sequencing was by immunoSEQ multiplex PCR. The sample holds tens of thousands of clones; 88% are singletons and the top ten take 0.4% to 0.5%. Cells were stimulated nonspecifically with anti-CD3/anti-CD28 magnetic beads. Sorting selected CD4+ T cells upregulating both CD40 ligand and CD69. Inclusion required CMV-positive serology and CD4+ counts above 400 cells/uL. The clonotype comes from an adult woman with HIV who was CMV-seropositive. Sequencing was performed on CD4+ T cells sorted from PBMCs after approximately 19-hour stimulation, taken from a patient who received antiretroviral therapy. The chain links TRBV5-1 to TRBJ1-1; D is possibly TRBD1 (5 bases). DNA for the CDR3: TGCGCCAGCTCCCCTTTGGGGGGACGGGCGCGGCGGAGCACTGAAGCTTTCTTT. This translates into CASSPLGGRARRSTEAFF.